The T cell receptor beta chain described here comes from a study of CD8+ T cells in alopecia areata. Study-level results: Persistence during tofacitinib was seen for many expanded lesional clones in scalp and blood.

This CDR3 has 16 residues. From germline, CDR1 is MNHNS and CDR2 SASEGT. Treatment here: oral pan-JAK inhibitor, 5-10 mg twice daily. Alopecia areata patients gave lesional scalp punch biopsies and peripheral blood samples. With respect to this clone: Its antigen is unidentified. The junction departs from the called germline gene at one end, perhaps through a read error.

Sequencing templates came from extracted RNA that was reverse transcribed into cDNA. Profiling relied on immunoSEQ multiplex PCR, and the TCRdb table lists in-frame clones only, not all of them. Found here are about 74,000 clones, approximately 29% of them singletons; the top ten hold 15%. The clonotype comes from a human donor with alopecia areata. The rearrangement links TRBV6-1 to TRBJ2-1; 15 nucleotides agree with TRBD2. The source material was CD8+ T cells sorted from blood, sampled at week 4, from a patient treated with tofacitinib. The chain's CDR3 is CAISEAGLAGGNEQFF. The CDR3 nucleotides read TGTGCCATCAGTGAGGCAGGACTAGCGGGAGGGAATGAGCAGTTCTTC.